These T cell receptor beta chains were read from a single sample in a study of cytotoxic CD8 clonotypes in ibrutinib-treated CLL. Here immunoSEQ multiplex PCR was the method, and the copy in TCRdb shows in-frame clones only, minus some. The sample has around 140,000 clones, roughly 85% seen once; the top ten hold 2% to 2.5%. The sequenced sample was PBMCs, obtained after 24 months of ibrutinib treatment. These receptor sequences come from a human donor with chronic lymphocytic leukemia. CDR3s include the opening cysteine and the closing phenylalanine or tryptophan. A D gene is named only where the DNA matches it firmly. A row's size may be missing; if present it is once, few, many or a size class.

TRBV27	NA	NA	TRBJ2-1	TGTGCCAGCAGGTTAAAAGCGGGCTCTTACAATGAGCAGTTCTTC	CASRLKAGSYNEQFF
TRBV10-3	NA	NA	TRBJ2-5	TGTGCCATCAGTGAGTCAGGGGGCCAAGAGACCCAGTACTTC	CAISESGGQETQYF
TRBV6-4	NA	NA	TRBJ1-5	TGTGCCAGCAGTGACGGGGTGGGCTCACCCCAGCATTTT	CASSDGVGSPQHF
TRBV10-3	NA	NA	TRBJ2-5	TGTGCCATCAGTGGGCAGCAAGAGACCCAGTACTTC	CAISGQQETQYF
TRBV7-3	TRBD1	NA	TRBJ1-1	TGTGCCAGCAGCCTCGACAGGGTCACTGAAGCTTTCTTT	CASSLDRVTEAFF
TRBV6-5	NA	NA	TRBJ1-1	TGTGCCAGCAAGACTCCCGGGGCTGAAGCTTTCTTT	CASKTPGAEAFF
TRBV11-2	TRBD2	NA	TRBJ2-3	TGTGCCAGCAGCTACCAAGGGAAAGCGGGGGGGTACACAGATACGCAGTATTTT	CASSYQGKAGGYTDTQYF
TRBV18	NA	NA	TRBJ1-1	TGTGCCAGCTCACCATTGGGGCCGGGGCGCGGCACTGAAGCTTTCTTT	CASSPLGPGRGTEAFF
TRBV2	NA	NA	TRBJ2-7	TGTGCCAGCAAGGCCAGGGGGGTAAGCGAGCAGTACTTC	CASKARGVSEQYF
TRBV5-1	TRBD2	NA	TRBJ2-7	TGCGCCAGCAGCCCCGTACCGCTAGCGGGAAACGTCTACGAGCAGTACTTC	CASSPVPLAGNVYEQYF
TRBV27	NA	NA	TRBJ1-2	TGTGCCAGCAGTTTTGAGGGCAACTATGGCTACACCTTC	CASSFEGNYGYTF
TRBV7-9	NA	NA	TRBJ1-6	TGTGCCAGCAGCTTAGAGGGGGTAGGTTCACCCCTCCACTTT	CASSLEGVGSPLHF
TRBV15	NA	NA	TRBJ2-3	TGTGCCACCAGCCCTTACACCGGGACTAGCACAGATACGCAGTATTTT	CATSPYTGTSTDTQYF
TRBV6-5	NA	NA	TRBJ2-1	TGTGCCAGCAACACCAAGAGGGCCTCCTACAATGAGCAGTTCTTC	CASNTKRASYNEQFF
TRBV4-1	NA	NA	TRBJ2-3	TGCGCCAGCAGCCGAATAGCCGACACAGATACGCAGTATTTT	CASSRIADTDTQYF
TRBV6-5	TRBD2	once	TRBJ2-7	TGTGCCAGCAGTTACCTAGGGAGGGACTACGAGCAGTACTTC	CASSYLGRDYEQYF
TRBV5-4	NA	NA	TRBJ2-3	TGTGCCAGCAGCCTCCAATGGGGATCCACAGATACGCAGTATTTT	CASSLQWGSTDTQYF
TRBV25-1	NA	NA	TRBJ2-3	TGTGCCAGCAGTTGGGATGTGACGCAGTATTTT	CASSWDVTQYF
TRBV7-3	TRBD1	NA	TRBJ2-1	TGTGCCAGCAGCCCCGGGACAGTCAATGAGCAGTTCTTC	CASSPGTVNEQFF
TRBV7-3	NA	NA	TRBJ2-3	TGTGCCAGCAGCTCCGGACAGCTCACAGATACGCAGTATTTT	CASSSGQLTDTQYF
TRBV9	NA	NA	TRBJ2-7	TGTGCCAGCAGCCTCACCGATAGACGGTACGAGCAGTACTTC	CASSLTDRRYEQYF
TRBV6-6	NA	once	TRBJ2-7	TGTGCCAGCAGTTACGGGCAATCCTACGAGCAGTACTTC	CASSYGQSYEQYF
TRBV7-6	NA	NA	TRBJ1-3	TGTGCCAGCAGCTTGTACGCCTCTGGAAACACCATATATTTT	CASSLYASGNTIYF
TRBV27	TRBD2	NA	TRBJ2-2	TGTGCCAGCAGCCTAGCGGGAGGCACCGGGGAGCTGTTTTTT	CASSLAGGTGELFF
TRBV29-1	NA	NA	TRBJ2-7	TGCAGCGTAGGCCGGGCCCTAGGCATATACGAGCAGTACTTC	CSVGRALGIYEQYF
TRBV6-7	NA	NA	TRBJ1-5	TGTGCCAGCACCCTCTTAGGTCGGAATCAGCCCCAGCATTTT	CASTLLGRNQPQHF
TRBV30	TRBD2	NA	TRBJ2-1	TGTGCCTGGAGTGTAGCTAGCGGGGGGGCCAAGTTCTTC	CAWSVASGGAKFF
TRBV11-2	TRBD2	NA	TRBJ2-1	TGTGCCAGCAGCTCCAGCGGGGGCTTACAAAATGAGCAGTTCTTC	CASSSSGGLQNEQFF
TRBV28	NA	NA	TRBJ2-7	TGTGCCAGCAGTTCCCCAGGAGGGGTAGGGGAGCAGTACTTC	CASSSPGGVGEQYF
TRBV18	NA	once	TRBJ2-7	TGTGCCAGCTCAAAGTCGTCGCTCGGACAGTCCTACGAGCAGTACTTC	CASSKSSLGQSYEQYF
TRBV28	TRBD1	NA	TRBJ2-7	TGTGCCAGCAGCCGTGACAGGGAAATCGACGAGCAGTACTTC	CASSRDREIDEQYF
TRBV6-5	NA	few	TRBJ2-7	TGTGCCAGCAGTTACTGGCGGGAAAGGTCCTACGAGCAGTACTTC	CASSYWRERSYEQYF
TRBV27	TRBD2	NA	TRBJ2-7	TGTGCCAGCAGTTTAGAGGGGACTAGCGGGGTGAGCTCCTACGAGCAGTACTTC	CASSLEGTSGVSSYEQYF
TRBV9	TRBD1	NA	TRBJ2-1	TGTGCCAGCAGCCCCCGGGACAGAGACGATGAGCAGTTCTTC	CASSPRDRDDEQFF
TRBV5-4	NA	NA	TRBJ1-3	TGTGCCAGCAGCCCCACCCCCTTTGGACAGAACTCTGGAAACACCATATATTTT	CASSPTPFGQNSGNTIYF
TRBV2	TRBD1	once	TRBJ1-5	TGTGCCAGCAGTGTGGGGACAGGGGCGCACCAGCCCCAGCATTTT	CASSVGTGAHQPQHF
TRBV27	NA	NA	TRBJ2-1	TGTGCCAGCAGTTTAAGGGGACCGCATGAGCAGTTCTTC	CASSLRGPHEQFF
TRBV5-4	NA	NA	TRBJ2-5	TGTGCCAGCACCTCGGCGCGGGACGCTAGGGATCAGGGATTAGAGACCCAGTACTTC	CASTSARDARDQGLETQYF
TRBV5-3	NA	NA	TRBJ2-5	TGTGCCAGAAGCTTGAAACAGGACAGAGAGACCCAGTACTTC	CARSLKQDRETQYF
TRBV28	NA	NA	TRBJ1-2	TGTGCCAGCAGCCCTTCGGCTAACTATGGCTACACCTTC	CASSPSANYGYTF
TRBV6-6	NA	NA	TRBJ2-5	TGTGCCAGCAGCGCTAGTGGGGCGGAGGAGACCCAGTACTTC	CASSASGAEETQYF
TRBV28	NA	NA	TRBJ2-2	TGTGCCAGCAGCCTCGCTCAGGTGAACACCGGGGAGCTGTTTTTT	CASSLAQVNTGELFF
TRBV6-9	NA	NA	TRBJ1-3	TGTGCCAGCAGCCGACAACATACATCTTACCCTGGAAACACCATATATTTT	CASSRQHTSYPGNTIYF
TRBV4-2	NA	NA	TRBJ2-1	TGTGCCAGCAGCCAAGAAGCGGGCTGGCCCTACAATGAGCAGTTCTTC	CASSQEAGWPYNEQFF
TRBV5-1	NA	NA	TRBJ2-7	TGCGCCAGCAGCTCGGACTTCTACGAGCAGTACTTC	CASSSDFYEQYF
TRBV15	TRBD2	NA	TRBJ2-4	TGTGCCACCAGCAGAGATGGGACTAGCGGGTTTTTAGCCAAAAACATTCAGTACTTC	CATSRDGTSGFLAKNIQYF
TRBV6-1	NA	NA	TRBJ1-6	TGTGCCAGCAGTGAAGCGCACGGGTTTCGTTCACCCCTCCACTTT	CASSEAHGFRSPLHF
TRBV30	NA	NA	TRBJ1-6	TGTGCCTGGAGTGCATGGCCCCCTCGGAGCTCCCATAATTCACCCCTCCACTTT	CAWSAWPPRSSHNSPLHF
TRBV7-2	TRBD1	NA	TRBJ1-1	TGTGCCAGCAGGGTCCAGGGGGCCACTGAAGCTTTCTTT	CASRVQGATEAFF
TRBV4-3	NA	NA	TRBJ1-4	TGCGCCAGCAGCCCCCGGGACACGGATGAAAAACTGTTTTTT	CASSPRDTDEKLFF
TRBV9	TRBD2	NA	TRBJ2-3	TGTGCCAGCAGCGTAGGACTAGCGAGCACAGATACGCAGTATTTT	CASSVGLASTDTQYF
TRBV7-9	NA	NA	TRBJ1-2	TGTGCCAGCAGTTCTACAGCGGCCCCGGGTAACTATGGCTACACCTTC	CASSSTAAPGNYGYTF
TRBV25-1	NA	NA	TRBJ1-2	TGTGCCAGCAGTGTCGACACCACTAACTATGGCTACACCTTC	CASSVDTTNYGYTF
TRBV7-9	TRBD1	once	TRBJ2-1	TGTGCCAGCAGCTCCCGACAGGGGGCCTGGGAGCAGTTCTTC	CASSSRQGAWEQFF
TRBV5-1	TRBD2	NA	TRBJ2-3	TGCGCCAGCAGCAGGGGAGCGGGAGGGCCTGAGAATACGCAGTATTTT	CASSRGAGGPENTQYF